The 15 T cell receptor beta chains below all came from one sample that was sequenced in a study of blood T cell repertoires in COVID-19 (dated by TCRdb to the early 2020s). Library creation used the immunoSEQ multiplex PCR assay. TCRdb holds this immuneACCESS table with in-frame rearrangements only. Some clones are missing; in checked studies, unresolved V genes explain under half, and the rest has no known cause. In this sample the table shows fewer than 400,000 clones, approximately 90% of which occur a single time. Approximately 9% of the sample is in the top ten clones. Source material: PBMCs or T cells enriched from blood (not recorded which). The receptors shown here come from a woman between 18 and 29 years old who had recovered from COVID-19.

The CDR3 protein is CASSLYLRTANPYGYTF. The DNA for the CDR3 is TGTGCCAGCAGTCTATACCTTCGGACAGCTAACCCCTATGGCTACACCTTC. V and J are TRBV6-2 or TRBV6-3 and TRBJ1-2; TRBD1 is a possible D gene (6 bases). Germline values: CDR1 MNHEY, CDR2 SVGEGT. This CDR3 is built from 17 residues. The V and J ends lost 5 bases and 4 bases respectively, with 23 bases between them.

V usage is TRBV10-3 and J usage is TRBJ1-1; a weak D match, TRBD1 (5 bases). Germline V gene data show CDR1 as ENHRY and CDR2 as SYGVKD. The CDR3 length is 13 residues. V was trimmed by 0 bases and J by 10 bases, leaving 12 bases between them. CDR3 nucleotides: TGTGCCATCAGTGAGTCAGGGGCCCGTGGAGCTTTCTTT. This sequence encodes CAISESGARGAFF.

The chain employs TRBV4-2 and TRBJ1-5; 8 nucleotides align to TRBD1. Germline CDR1 and CDR2: LGHNA and YNFKEQ. The trim removed 4 bases at V and 2 bases at J, leaving 10 bases unmatched. The CDR3 has 17 amino acids. DNA for the CDR3: TGTGCCAGCAGCCTTAACCCGACAGGGGAAGGCAATCAGCCCCAGCATTTT. Its protein is CASSLNPTGEGNQPQHF.

The chain combines TRBV5-1 with TRBJ2-1; D is unclear. V dropped 0 bases and J dropped 10 bases, with 5 bases sitting between them. CDR3 length: 11 amino acids. Germline V gene sequence: CDR1 SGHRS, CDR2 YFSETQ. The CDR3: CASSLAREQFF. CDR3 nucleotides: TGCGCCAGCAGCTTGGCGCGGGAGCAGTTCTTC.

This chain uses TRBV9 with TRBJ1-3, with 8 bases identical to TRBD1. CDR3 size: 16 residues. CDR1 and CDR2 from the germline V gene are SGDLS and YYNGEE. The J segment lost 4 bases and the V segment lost 2 bases, leaving 8 bases of the junction unmatched. CDR3 nucleotide sequence: TGTGCCAGCAGCGTCTACGGACAGGGATGGGGAAACACCATATATTTT. The encoded protein is CASSVYGQGWGNTIYF.

The V gene is TRBV24-1, the J gene TRBJ2-5; maybe TRBD2 (5 bases). CDR1 is KGHDR and CDR2 is SFDVKD in the germline V gene. V was cut by 5 bases and J by 2 bases, with 14 bases left in between. This CDR3 contains 15 residues. The CDR3 DNA sequence: TGTGCCACCAGTGCCCGCAGACCGGGACAAGAGACCCAGTACTTC. This encodes CATSARRPGQETQYF.

This chain joins TRBV5-4 and TRBJ2-7; TRBD2 matches at 9 bases. CDR3 length: 14 residues. Germline loops: CDR1 SGHNT, CDR2 YYREEE (reference sequence). V gave up 0 bases and J gave up 4 bases; unmatched junction bases: 2. CDR3 in amino acids: CASSLDLAGYEQYF. The CDR3 coding sequence is TGTGCCAGCAGCTTGGATCTAGCGGGATACGAGCAGTACTTC.

This chain links TRBV27 with TRBJ2-2, with D possibly TRBD2 on 6 matching bases. CDR3 length equals 14 residues. Trimming stripped 3 bases from V and 5 bases from J, with 10 bases between. Germline V gives CDR1 MNHEY, CDR2 SMNVEV (reference sequence). CDR3 DNA sequence: TGTGCCAGCAGTTTGGGGGGAGAAACCGGGGAGCTGTTTTTT. Translating it yields CASSLGGETGELFF.

This CDR3 reads CSVAGGKDYEQYF. The CDR3 bases are TGCAGCGTGGCTGGGGGGAAGGACTACGAGCAGTACTTC. The chain combines TRBV29-1 with TRBJ2-7; possibly TRBD2 for D (6 bases). The CDR3 covers 13 residues. The V end was cut by 6 bases, the J end by 3 bases, with 15 bases between. The germline V gene encodes CDR1 SQVTM and CDR2 ANQGSEA.

This chain joins TRBV6-2 or TRBV6-3 and TRBJ2-7; 10 nucleotides align to TRBD2. Germline V gene data show CDR1 as MNHEY and CDR2 as SVGEGT. The CDR3 sequence is 20 residues long. The J segment lost 3 bases and the V segment lost 4 bases, leaving 21 bases of the junction unmatched. The CDR3 DNA reads TGTGCCAGCAGTTCGCCGAATCTCCCCCCAGGGACTAGCGTCCTCTACGAGCAGTACTTC. It yields the protein CASSSPNLPPGTSVLYEQYF.

The rearrangement joins TRBV7-8 to TRBJ2-5; 9 positions match TRBD1. CDR3 length: 15 amino acids. Germline V gives CDR1 SGHVS, CDR2 FQNEAQ. J was trimmed by 5 bases and V by 5 bases; bases with no gene match: 9. CDR3 nucleotides: TGTGCCAGCAGCCTCGGGACAGGGTTGATGGAGACCCAGTACTTC. Its translation is CASSLGTGLMETQYF.

J is TRBJ1-1 and V is TRBV28; D possibly corresponds to TRBD1 (6 bases). The CDR3 runs to 13 residues. Trimming stripped 6 bases from V and 8 bases from J, with 16 bases between. Germline assignment: CDR1 MDHEN and CDR2 SYDVKM. CDR3 region: CASSIQGLGEAFF. CDR3 in DNA: TGTGCCAGCAGCATACAGGGTCTAGGGGAAGCTTTCTTT.

The rearrangement uses TRBV7-8 and TRBJ2-1; a possible D gene is TRBD1 (6 bases). V gave up 0 bases and J gave up 10 bases, with 7 bases separating them. This CDR3 has 12 amino acids. Germline CDR1 reads SGHVS; CDR2 reads FQNEAQ. The CDR3 loop reads CASSLAGTEQFF. CDR3 coding DNA: TGTGCCAGCAGCTTAGCAGGGACAGAGCAGTTCTTC.

The rearrangement uses TRBV5-1 and TRBJ2-7; D perhaps matches TRBD1 (6 bases). With 0 bases removed from V and 6 bases from J, the gap between germline ends came to 16 bases. The CDR3 totals 15 residues. Per the germline V gene, CDR1 is SGHRS and CDR2 is YFSETQ. The CDR3 sequence is CASSLGSLGAGEQYF. DNA of the CDR3: TGCGCCAGCAGCTTGGGGTCCCTGGGGGCGGGCGAGCAGTACTTC.

The count of this clone is one. This rearrangement joins TRBV9 to TRBJ2-3; 10 positions agree with TRBD2. CDR1 is SGDLS and CDR2 is YYNGEE in the germline V gene. V trimming: 0 bases; J trimming: 2 bases; junction bases outside the gene matches: 15. This CDR3 is built from 20 residues. The CDR3, as DNA: TGTGCCAGCAGCGTAGGGTCCCGACACCGGGGGACTAGCGCCACAGATACGCAGTATTTT. Translated: CASSVGSRHRGTSATDTQYF.